This T cell receptor beta chain was recorded in a study of blood T cell repertoires in COVID-19 (dated by TCRdb to the early 2020s). A note on the overall study: The collaborator samples originated in the United States, Italy and Spain and spanned the acute and convalescent phases of COVID-19. The samples were drawn from two sources: the first 160 participants of the ongoing ImmuneRACE study, and fewer than 1,500 subjects contributed by 6 global collaborators. Where available, HLA class I and class II types were obtained from metadata supplied by the sample provider rather than from assay-based typing. The prospective study material was composed of cDNA or gDNA derived from T cells, B-cell-depleted T cells, or PBMCs. The repertoires were released in a freely available public database meant as a resource for research on the immune response to SARS-CoV-2. A de-identified subject ID, COVID-19 status, age in years and sex were almost always included in the sample metadata. The dataset comprised deeply sampled blood TCRbeta repertoires from subjects exposed to, actively infected with, or recovered from COVID-19.

The immunoSEQ Assay, a bias-controlled multiplex PCR, was used to amplify TCRbeta CDR3 regions from genomic DNA. From the authors' description of their analysis: Within the assay, amplification of reference gene primers was used to estimate how many nucleated cells each sample contained. To quantify the absolute abundance of each unique TCRbeta CDR3 rearrangement, sequence reads were collapsed and filtered. For each sample, productive Simpson clonality was calculated as the square root of Simpson's diversity index over productive rearrangements. Sourced from immuneACCESS, this table was stored by TCRdb with only in-frame sequences that have V and J called. A share of the clones is absent; for the studies checked, an unresolved V gene accounts for under half, and the remainder has no known explanation. D and trimming come from the DNA, and the V and J calls and clone size come from that table. The sample profile shows roughly 460,000 clones; about 90% of them were found once. 0.7% to 0.85% of the sample comes from the top ten.

Findings and caveats that apply to the study as a whole: The quantity of clinical and demographic metadata differed by source and by participant and was supplied without curation.

About this clone itself: The specificity of this receptor is unknown. Within one base of it there is no much larger clone, and no base qualities were kept.

Taken from the germline V gene, the CDR1 and CDR2 loops are MNHEY and SVGAGI. The CDR3 has 16 amino acids, counting the end cysteine and phenylalanine. Only the CDR3 DNA is retained, 48 bases long and in frame from the first base. Cut back by 0 bases and 3 bases, the V and J ends lie 11 bases apart. At one collaborating source in Seattle, patients were enrolled during active infection and were followed longitudinally through the course of disease. Each collaborating institution followed its own protocols to collect whole blood in K2EDTA tubes. Collaborator samples were shipped for TCRbeta analysis as frozen whole blood, isolated PBMCs, or DNA extracted from either sample type.

The clonotype comes from a man aged 18 to 30 with COVID-19, enrolled during active disease. The sample consisted of peripheral blood. Here the chain combines TRBV6-5 and TRBJ1-4; TRBD1 is a weak D gene call, 5 bases matching. The CDR3 here reads CASSYSRDGANEKLFF. The sequence in DNA is TGTGCCAGCAGTTACTCCAGGGATGGGGCTAATGAAAAACTGTTTTTT.